This T cell receptor beta chain was identified during a study of shared clonotypes between healthy human individuals. Terminally differentiated effector memory CD45RA+ cells were excluded from the naive CD8 cells, which were CD45RO-negative and positively selected for CCR7. Whole-study results and caveats: Clonotypes which were not shared had lower generation probabilities than clonotypes that all four donors shared. Limited genetic and exposure-history diversity came from having few donors. Naive subsets tended to show greater estimated richness than memory subsets.

Comment on this clone: No antigen is known for it.

Trimming at V came to 5 bases and at J to 5 bases, leaving 6 bases not matched to a gene. Germline V gene data show CDR1 as SEHNR and CDR2 as FQNEAQ (reference sequence). The CDR3 has 15 residues. The method was immunoSEQ multiplex PCR; TCRdb's version includes in-frame clones alone and lacks a portion of them. The table shows some 2,000,000 clones, with approximately 95% occurring only once. J is TRBJ2-5 and V is TRBV7-9; TRBD1 agrees at 12 bases. The origin of this receptor is a man younger than 30 in good health. Input material: naive CD8+ T cells sorted from blood. The CDR3 bases are TGTGCCAGCAGCGAGGGACAGGGGGCTATCGAGACCCAGTACTTC. Its protein is CASSEGQGAIETQYF.